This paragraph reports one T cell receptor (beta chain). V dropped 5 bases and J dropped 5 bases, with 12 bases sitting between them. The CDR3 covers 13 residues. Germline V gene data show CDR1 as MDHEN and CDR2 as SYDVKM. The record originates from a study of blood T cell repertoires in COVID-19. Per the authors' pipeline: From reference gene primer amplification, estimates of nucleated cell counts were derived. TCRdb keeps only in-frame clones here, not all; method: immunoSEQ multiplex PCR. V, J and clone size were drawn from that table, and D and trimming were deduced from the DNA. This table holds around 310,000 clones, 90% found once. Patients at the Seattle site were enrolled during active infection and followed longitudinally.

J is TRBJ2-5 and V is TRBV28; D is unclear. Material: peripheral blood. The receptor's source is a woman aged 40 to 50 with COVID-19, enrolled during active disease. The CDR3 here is CASSPMRWETQYF. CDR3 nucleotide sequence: TGTGCCAGCAGTCCAATGAGGTGGGAGACCCAGTACTTC.